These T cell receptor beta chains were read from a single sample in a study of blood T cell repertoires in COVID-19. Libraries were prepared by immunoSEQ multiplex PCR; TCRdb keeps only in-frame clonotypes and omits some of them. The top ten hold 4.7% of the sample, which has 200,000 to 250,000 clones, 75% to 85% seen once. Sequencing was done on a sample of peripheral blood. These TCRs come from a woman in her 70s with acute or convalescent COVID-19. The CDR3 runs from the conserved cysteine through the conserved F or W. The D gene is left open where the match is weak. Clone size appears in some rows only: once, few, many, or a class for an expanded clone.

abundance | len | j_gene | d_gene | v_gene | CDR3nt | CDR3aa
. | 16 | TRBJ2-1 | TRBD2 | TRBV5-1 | TGCGCCAGCAGACAGAGCGGGGGGGCAAATCTCAATGAGCAGTTCTTC | CASRQSGGANLNEQFF
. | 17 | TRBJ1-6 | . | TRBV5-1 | TGCGCCAGCAGCCTTGGCGGGGGGGACATTGCGAATTCACCCCTCCACTTT | CASSLGGGDIANSPLHF
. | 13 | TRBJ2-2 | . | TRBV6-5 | TGTGCCACCAGGGACCGCGGGGCCGGGGAGCTGTTTTTT | CATRDRGAGELFF
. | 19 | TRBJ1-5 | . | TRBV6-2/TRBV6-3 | TGTGCCAGCAGCCATCAACAGGGAAGGACGTCTCATAGCAATCAGCCCCAGCATTTT | CASSHQQGRTSHSNQPQHF
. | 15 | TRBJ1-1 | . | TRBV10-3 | TGTGCCATCAGCGGAGACACAGGGTTGAACACTGAAGCTTTCTTT | CAISGDTGLNTEAFF
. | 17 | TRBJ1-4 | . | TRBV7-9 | TGTGCCAGCAGCTTAGTCGTTACTATGGGTCCAGATGAAAAACTGTTTTTT | CASSLVVTMGPDEKLFF
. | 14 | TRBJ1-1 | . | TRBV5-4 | TGTGCCAGCATCCCGCGGGGATTGAACACTGAAGCTTTCTTT | CASIPRGLNTEAFF
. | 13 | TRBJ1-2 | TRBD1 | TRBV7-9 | TGTGCCAGCAGCCTACGGACAGGGAGGGGCTACACCTTC | CASSLRTGRGYTF
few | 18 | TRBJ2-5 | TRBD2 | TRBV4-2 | TGTGCCAGCAGCCAAGAACTAGCGGGGGGGAGAGTGAAAGAGACCCAGTACTTC | CASSQELAGGRVKETQYF
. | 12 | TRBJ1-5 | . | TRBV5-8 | TGTGCCAGCACCCTGGGAGGTCAGCCCCAGCATTTT | CASTLGGQPQHF
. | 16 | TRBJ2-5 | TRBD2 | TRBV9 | TGTGCCAGCAGCGTGGGCGGGGGGGTTATTCAAGAGACCCAGTACTTC | CASSVGGGVIQETQYF
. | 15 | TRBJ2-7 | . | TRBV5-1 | TGCGCCAGCAGCTTGGACCGACAGGTCGCCTACGAGCAGTACTTC | CASSLDRQVAYEQYF
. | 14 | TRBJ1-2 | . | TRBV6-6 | TGTGCCAGCTCCAGGCTGGATCTCACCTATGGCTACACCTTC | CASSRLDLTYGYTF
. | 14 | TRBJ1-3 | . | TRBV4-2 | TGTGCCAGCAGCCAAGATCGCTCTGGAAACACCATATATTTT | CASSQDRSGNTIYF
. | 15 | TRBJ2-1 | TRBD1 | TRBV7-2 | TGTGCCAGCAGCTTAGGACAGGGGGCAGCCAATGAGCAGTTCTTC | CASSLGQGAANEQFF
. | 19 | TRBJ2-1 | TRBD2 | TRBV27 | TGTGCCAGCAGTTTACAACGGACTAGCGGGGGGGCCGAGATTAGTGAGCAGTTCTTC | CASSLQRTSGGAEISEQFF
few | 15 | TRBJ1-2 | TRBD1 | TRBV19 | TGTGCCAGTAGTGTAACGGGACAGGGGAACTATGGCTACACCTTC | CASSVTGQGNYGYTF
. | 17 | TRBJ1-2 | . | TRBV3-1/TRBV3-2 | TGTGCCAGCAGCCAAGAATGGGGGGAGCTACCACTATGGAGCTACACCTTC | CASSQEWGELPLWSYTF
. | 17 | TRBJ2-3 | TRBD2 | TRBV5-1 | TGCGCCAGCAGCTTGGAGCCCCCGGGGGGGGGCGCAGATACGCAGTATTTT | CASSLEPPGGGADTQYF
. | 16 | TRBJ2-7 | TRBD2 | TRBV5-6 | TGTGCCAGCAGCCATATCCCCCAGCGGGGGTTCTACGAGCAGTACTTC | CASSHIPQRGFYEQYF
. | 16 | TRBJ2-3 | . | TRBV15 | TGTGCCACCAGCAGAGGAGGGACTTCTAGCACAGATACGCAGTATTTT | CATSRGGTSSTDTQYF
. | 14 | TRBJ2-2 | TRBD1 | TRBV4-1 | TGCGCCAGCAGATTCAGGGGGCAAACCGGGGAGCTGTTTTTT | CASRFRGQTGELFF
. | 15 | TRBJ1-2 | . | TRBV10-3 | TGTGCCATCAGGATCACAGGAGGGGAGCACTATGGCTACACCTTC | CAIRITGGEHYGYTF
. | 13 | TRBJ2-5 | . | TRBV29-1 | TGCAGCGTTGAACGTCAGGGGCGGGAGACCCAGTACTTC | CSVERQGRETQYF
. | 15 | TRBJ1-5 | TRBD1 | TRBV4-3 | TGCGCCAGCAGCCTTGGGACAGGGAAAAATCAGCCCCAGCATTTT | CASSLGTGKNQPQHF
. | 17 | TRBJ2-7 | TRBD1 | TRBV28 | TGTGCCAGCAGTCCGGTAGTCTCGGGACAGCGACCCTACGAGCAGTACTTC | CASSPVVSGQRPYEQYF
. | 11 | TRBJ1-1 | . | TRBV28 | TGTGCCAGCAGACAGGATTTCAGGGCTTTCTTT | CASRQDFRAFF
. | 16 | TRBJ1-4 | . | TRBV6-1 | TGTGCCAGCGGTGAGGAGGGCAAGAGAACTAATGAAAAACTGTTTTTT | CASGEEGKRTNEKLFF
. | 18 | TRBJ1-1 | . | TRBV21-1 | TGTGCCAGCAGCAAGGTTGGGTGCAGGGGAGATTCGAACACTGAAGCTTTCTTT | CASSKVGCRGDSNTEAFF
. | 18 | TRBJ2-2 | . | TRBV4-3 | TGCGCCAGCAGCCAAGATCCCCAGGGGCAAGCGAACACCGGGGAGCTGTTTTTT | CASSQDPQGQANTGELFF
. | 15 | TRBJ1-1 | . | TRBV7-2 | TGTGCCAGCAGCTTAGGGCAAGGGGGGGCCCCTGAAGCTTTCTTT | CASSLGQGGAPEAFF
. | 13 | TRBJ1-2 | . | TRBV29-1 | TGCAGCGTTGATAGAGCGGCTACCTATGGCTACACCTTC | CSVDRAATYGYTF
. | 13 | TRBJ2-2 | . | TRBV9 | TGTGCCAGCAGCGGGGCCAACACCGGGGAGCTGTTTTTT | CASSGANTGELFF
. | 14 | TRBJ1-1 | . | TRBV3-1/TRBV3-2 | TGTGCCAGCAGCCAAGGTCGGGGGTCCACTGAAGCTTTCTTT | CASSQGRGSTEAFF
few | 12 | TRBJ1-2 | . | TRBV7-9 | TGTGCCAGCAGCGCGGTGAACTATGGCTACACCTTC | CASSAVNYGYTF
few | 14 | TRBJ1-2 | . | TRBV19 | TGTGCCAGTAATGACGCGACAGCTAACTATGGCTACACCTTC | CASNDATANYGYTF
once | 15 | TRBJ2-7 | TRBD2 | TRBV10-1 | TGCGCCAGCAGTGAGCGGGTAGCGGGGGCCTACGAGCAGTACTTC | CASSERVAGAYEQYF
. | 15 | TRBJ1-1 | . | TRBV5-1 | TGCGCCAGCAGCTTGCCCCCAGGGTTGAACACTGAAGCTTTCTTT | CASSLPPGLNTEAFF
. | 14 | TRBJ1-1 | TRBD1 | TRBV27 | TGTGCCAGCAGTGTGGGACAGGGAACGAAGGTAGCTTTCTTT | CASSVGQGTKVAFF
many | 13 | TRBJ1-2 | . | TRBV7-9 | TGTGCCAGCAGCTTACTACAGGATTATGGCTACACCTTC | CASSLLQDYGYTF
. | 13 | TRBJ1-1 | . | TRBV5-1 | TGCGCCAGCAGCTTGGCCGGGGTAACTGAAGCTTTCTTT | CASSLAGVTEAFF
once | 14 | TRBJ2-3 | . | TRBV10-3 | TGTGCCATCAGTGAGGAACAGGACACAGATACGCAGTATTTT | CAISEEQDTDTQYF
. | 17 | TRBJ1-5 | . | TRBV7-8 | TGTGCCAGCAGCTTAGCGTCCATTTCCCTAGGCGGGCAGCCCCAGCATTTT | CASSLASISLGGQPQHF
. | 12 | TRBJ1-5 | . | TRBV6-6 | TGTGCCAGCAGTTACCCAGATCAGCCCCAGCATTTT | CASSYPDQPQHF
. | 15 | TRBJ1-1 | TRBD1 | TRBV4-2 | TGTGCCAGCAGCCAAGGACAGGGGGGGAGAACTGAAGCTTTCTTT | CASSQGQGGRTEAFF
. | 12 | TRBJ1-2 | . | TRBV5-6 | TGTGCCAGCGAGGGCCACCGCTATGGCTACACCTTC | CASEGHRYGYTF
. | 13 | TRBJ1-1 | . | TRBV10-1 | TGCGCCAGCAGTGGATTCCAGGGCCTCGAAGCTTTCTTT | CASSGFQGLEAFF
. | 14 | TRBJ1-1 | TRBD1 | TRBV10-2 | TGCGCCAGCAGTAGGACAGGGACCGACACTGAAGCTTTCTTT | CASSRTGTDTEAFF
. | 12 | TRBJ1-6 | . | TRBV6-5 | TGTGCCAGCAGTTATCCAGGTGAAGTAGGCCACTTT | CASSYPGEVGHF
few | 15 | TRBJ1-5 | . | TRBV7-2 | TGTGCCAGCAGCTTAAAACCAGGGGGCAATCAGCCCCAGCATTTT | CASSLKPGGNQPQHF
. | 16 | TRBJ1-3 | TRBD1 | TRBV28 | TGTGCCAGCAGTTTTACCCGACAGGGGCGTAGAAACACCATATATTTT | CASSFTRQGRRNTIYF